This T cell receptor beta chain was captured by sequencing in a study of early T cells in non-severe SARS-CoV-2 infection (dated by TCRdb to the early 2020s). Describing the broader study: Because TCR sequencing was done on bulk RNA from unsorted whole blood, the alpha and beta chains could not be paired. The paper's findings and limits, for the study overall: VDJdb matching was skewed toward anti-spike CD8 responses, so virus-specific expansions were likely underestimated and private and CD4 specificities were missed.

At least ten counts were recorded for this clonotype. The antigen this receptor binds is unknown. No base quality values were provided; no much bigger clone lies one nucleotide off. The study was a case-control design nested within a healthcare worker cohort in London, UK, with weekly nasopharyngeal swab PCR tests and blood sampling. Healthcare workers were recruited during the week of the UK lockdown, between 23 and 31 March 2020, and followed weekly for up to about 15 weeks. The library came from 5' RACE. For sequencing, a NextSeq 500 was employed. The TCR library protocol attached unique molecular identifiers to individual cDNA molecules to correct for sequencing error and PCR bias. Sequencing covered both TCR alpha and beta chains, and within each sample the abundances of alpha and beta sequences were tightly co-correlated. On the authors' methods: Decombinator V4 was used to annotate TCR sequences for V gene, J gene and CDR3. TCRs were defined as expanded if a significant change between any two time points was detected under a Poisson model with p below 0.0001. TCR abundances were normalised to the total number of TCRs sequenced in each sample and reported as counts per million. TRAV1-2 paired with TRAJ12, TRAJ20 or TRAJ33 defined MAIT TCRs, while TRAV10 paired with TRAJ18 defined iNKT TCRs. VDJdb, accessed 1 November 2021, was searched for CMV, EBV and SARS-CoV-2 annotated TCRs, excluding TCRs annotated for multiple antigens. In-frame beta chains were kept once TCRdb had trimmed the public reads at Q25 with fastp and called clones with MiXCR. Under each unique CDR3 protein, matching rows form one entry showing the most common genes and DNA. For this entry, the V and J calls and clone size follow TCRdb and not the study's own pipeline. The sample data list 25,000 to 35,000 distinct CDR3 sequences, and roughly 5.4% of these were observed just once. 2.6% of the sample is in the top ten clones.

From its cysteine to its phenylalanine, the CDR3 spans 14 amino acids. The CDR3 DNA has 42 bases and is translated from base 1. V is cut back by 5 bases and J by 1 base, with 3 bases in the junction unmatched. The germline V gene (reference sequence) yields DFQATT for CDR1 and SNEGSKA for CDR2. Rearrangement joined TRBV20-1 to TRBJ2-3; the junction holds 10 bases that match TRBD2. This TCR came from an adult who was a healthcare worker with PCR-confirmed SARS-CoV-2 infection or an uninfected control (not recorded which). Material: whole blood. The CDR3 here reads CSAPLAGGTDTQYF. The nucleotides are TGCAGTGCTCCTCTAGCGGGAGGCACAGATACGCAGTATTTT.